A selection of T cell receptor beta chains follows, all from one sample in a study of blood T cells in healthy people across ages. MiXCR was run by TCRdb on the 5' RACE reads, yielding one entry per CDR3 protein. The data hold 850,000 or so distinct CDR3 sequences, with 25% to 35% observed a single time. The sequenced material came from blood. These receptors all come from a woman over 75 in good health. The CDR3 runs from the conserved cysteine through the conserved F or W.

12	TRBV29-1	TRBJ1-1	CSAVLAEGKAFF
12	TRBV29-1	TRBJ1-2	CSVESWGYGYTF
11	TRBV29-1	TRBJ2-2	CSAEEGGELFF
17	TRBV3-1	TRBJ1-6	CASSQGITGSYNSPLHF
15	TRBV9	TRBJ2-7	CASQTLAGGSYEQYF
16	TRBV20-1	TRBJ2-2	CSASRLAGVNTGELFF
14	TRBV7-2	TRBJ1-2	CASSLGTATYGYTF
16	TRBV7-9	TRBJ1-4	CASSLGQTATNEKLFF
16	TRBV7-9	TRBJ2-3	CASSLVGESDTDTQYF
16	TRBV12-3/TRBV12-4	TRBJ2-1	CASRTSGSYSYNEQFF
14	TRBV12-3/TRBV12-4	TRBJ1-5	CASSLPGFNQPQHF
16	TRBV6-2/TRBV6-3	-	CASSDTSGGAKNEQYF
18	TRBV30	TRBJ1-5	CAWSAQGRGTYSNQPQHF
14	TRBV15	TRBJ1-2	CATSREVGVGGYTF
14	TRBV15	TRBJ2-1	CATSPGASYNEQFF
17	TRBV5-4	TRBJ2-4	CASSSPGQGAAKNIQYF
15	TRBV7-9	TRBJ1-6	CASSLDNRPNSPLHF
15	TRBV19	TRBJ2-6	CASWDPRGGANVLTF
15	TRBV7-7	-	CASSLGVGGQETQYF
11	TRBV12-3/TRBV12-4	TRBJ1-1	CASSFGSSAFF
13	TRBV29-1	TRBJ2-7	CSVQPGAGNEQYF
15	TRBV30	TRBJ2-3	CAWSGLAGGRNTQYF
14	TRBV29-1	TRBJ1-2	CSVDNDLSGRGYTF
15	TRBV6-2/TRBV6-3	TRBJ2-3	CASKSGGGRTDTQYF
12	TRBV7-2	TRBJ1-1	CASSLMEGRAFF
13	TRBV30	TRBJ1-4	CAWKGAGAGKLFF
14	TRBV27	TRBJ1-2	CASSPYRGADGYTF
15	TRBV3-1	TRBJ2-5	CASSLEGGYEETQYF
15	TRBV5-1	TRBJ2-3	CASSLAVQGTDTQYF
18	TRBV18	TRBJ2-1	CASSPGLAGGPSYNEQFF
14	TRBV11-2	TRBJ2-2	CASKRGVSTGELFF
15	TRBV30	TRBJ1-1	CAWNPPTVAGTEALF
15	TRBV12-3/TRBV12-4	TRBJ2-2	CASRDARVNTGELFF
16	TRBV5-1	TRBJ2-3	CASSFVGAPSTDTQYF
14	TRBV12-5	TRBJ2-3	CASAPGGAGDTQYF
14	TRBV6-5	TRBJ1-2	CASSPGGSVGGYTF
14	TRBV19	TRBJ2-5	CASSIGGLQETQYF
18	TRBV5-1	TRBJ2-6	CASSFDRGRSSGANVLTF